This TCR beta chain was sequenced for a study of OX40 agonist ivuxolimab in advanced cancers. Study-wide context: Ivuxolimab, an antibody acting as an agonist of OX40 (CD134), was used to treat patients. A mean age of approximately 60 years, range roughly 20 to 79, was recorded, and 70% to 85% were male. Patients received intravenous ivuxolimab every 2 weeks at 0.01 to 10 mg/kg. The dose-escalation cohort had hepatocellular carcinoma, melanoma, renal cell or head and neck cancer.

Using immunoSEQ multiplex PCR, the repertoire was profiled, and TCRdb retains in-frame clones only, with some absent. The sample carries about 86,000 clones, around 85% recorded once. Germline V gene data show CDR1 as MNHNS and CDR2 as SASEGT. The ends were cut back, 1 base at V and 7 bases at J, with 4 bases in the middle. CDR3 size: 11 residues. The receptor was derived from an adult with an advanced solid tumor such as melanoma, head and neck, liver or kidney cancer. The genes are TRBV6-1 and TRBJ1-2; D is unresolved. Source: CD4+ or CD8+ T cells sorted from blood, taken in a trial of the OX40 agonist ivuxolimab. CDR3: CASSEGTGYTF. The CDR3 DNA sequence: TGTGCCAGCAGTGAAGGAACTGGCTACACCTTC.